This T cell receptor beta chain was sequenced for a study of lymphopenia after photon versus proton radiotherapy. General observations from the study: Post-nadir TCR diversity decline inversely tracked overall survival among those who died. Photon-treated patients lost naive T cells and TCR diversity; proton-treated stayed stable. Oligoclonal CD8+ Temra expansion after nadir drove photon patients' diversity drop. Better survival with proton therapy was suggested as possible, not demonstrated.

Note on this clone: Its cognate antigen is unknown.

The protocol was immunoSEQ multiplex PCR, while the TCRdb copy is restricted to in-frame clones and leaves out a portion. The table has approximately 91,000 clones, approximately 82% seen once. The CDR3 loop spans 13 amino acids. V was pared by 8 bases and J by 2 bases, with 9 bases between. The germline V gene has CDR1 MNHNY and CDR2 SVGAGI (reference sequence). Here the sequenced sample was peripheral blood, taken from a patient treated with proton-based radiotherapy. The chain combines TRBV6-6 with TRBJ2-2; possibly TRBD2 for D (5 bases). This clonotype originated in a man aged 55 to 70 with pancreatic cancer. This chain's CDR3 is CASGLANTGELFF. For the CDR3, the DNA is TGTGCCAGCGGACTGGCCAACACCGGGGAGCTGTTTTTT.